A selection of T cell receptor beta chains follows, all from one sample in a study of T-cell reconstitution after alpha-beta-depleted transplantation in children. Via MiXCR, TCRdb re-called the PCR reads, giving one row per CDR3 protein. The sample comprises 350,000 to 450,000 distinct CDR3 sequences, 13% of which are singletons, and 4.3% rests with the top ten. The specimen was PBMCs, collected from the stem cell graft. Every receptor here comes from a human donor who donated a stem cell graft to a child with Fanconi anemia. Each CDR3 is given with its conserved first and last residue. A D gene is named only where the DNA matches it firmly. Only some rows state a clone size, as once, few, many or a class for expanded clones.

j_gene: TRBJ2-7; len: 11; v_gene: TRBV15; d_gene: NA; abundance: many; CDR3aa: CATSRDGVPYF; CDR3nt: TGTGCCACCAGCAGAGACGGGGTGCCCTACTTC
j_gene: TRBJ1-4; len: 11; v_gene: TRBV12-3/TRBV12-4; d_gene: NA; abundance: few; CDR3aa: CASSFQEKLFF; CDR3nt: TGTGCCAGCAGTTTCCAGGAAAAACTGTTTTTT
j_gene: TRBJ2-5; len: 12; v_gene: TRBV29-1; d_gene: NA; abundance: NA; CDR3aa: CSVERRVETQYF; CDR3nt: TGCAGCGTTGAACGGCGCGTGGAGACCCAGTACTTC
j_gene: TRBJ2-7; len: 18; v_gene: TRBV14; d_gene: NA; abundance: NA; CDR3aa: CASSQGGEYRRHYYEQYF; CDR3nt: TGTGCCAGCAGCCAAGGAGGGGAATACAGGAGACACTACTACGAGCAGTACTTC
j_gene: TRBJ1-1; len: 12; v_gene: TRBV3-1; d_gene: NA; abundance: few; CDR3aa: CASSQVPGEAFF; CDR3nt: TGTGCCAGCAGCCAAGTCCCGGGTGAAGCTTTCTTT
j_gene: TRBJ2-1; len: 14; v_gene: TRBV5-1; d_gene: NA; abundance: NA; CDR3aa: CASSLGSDYNEQFF; CDR3nt: TGCGCCAGCAGCTTGGGATCTGACTACAATGAGCAGTTCTTC
j_gene: TRBJ2-3; len: 16; v_gene: TRBV3-1; d_gene: NA; abundance: many; CDR3aa: CASSQERGYGTDTQYF; CDR3nt: TGTGCCAGCAGCCAAGAACGCGGGTATGGGACAGATACGCAGTATTTT
j_gene: TRBJ2-2; len: 15; v_gene: TRBV20-1; d_gene: NA; abundance: many; CDR3aa: CSAQNRQGGVGELFF; CDR3nt: TGCAGTGCCCAGAATCGACAAGGGGGTGTCGGGGAGCTGTTTTTT
j_gene: TRBJ2-7; len: 14; v_gene: TRBV7-2; d_gene: NA; abundance: few; CDR3aa: CASSSRDGAYEQYF; CDR3nt: TGTGCCAGCAGCTCCCGGGACGGAGCCTACGAGCAGTACTTC
j_gene: TRBJ2-2; len: 20; v_gene: TRBV6-2/TRBV6-3; d_gene: TRBD2; abundance: few; CDR3aa: CASSYRDDGLAGENTGELFF; CDR3nt: TGTGCCAGCAGTTATAGGGATGACGGACTAGCGGGGGAGAACACCGGGGAGCTGTTTTTT
j_gene: TRBJ2-1; len: 14; v_gene: TRBV29-1; d_gene: NA; abundance: NA; CDR3aa: CSVERTRPYNEQFF; CDR3nt: TGCAGCGTTGAAAGGACCCGACCTTACAATGAGCAGTTCTTC
j_gene: TRBJ2-3; len: 14; v_gene: TRBV3-1; d_gene: NA; abundance: many; CDR3aa: CASGGLSGSDTQYF; CDR3nt: TGTGCCAGCGGGGGACTTTCTGGGTCAGATACGCAGTATTTT
j_gene: TRBJ1-1; len: 14; v_gene: TRBV5-1; d_gene: NA; abundance: many; CDR3aa: CASSLDQGNTEAFF; CDR3nt: TGCGCCAGCAGCTTGGACCAGGGGAACACTGAAGCTTTCTTT
j_gene: TRBJ1-6; len: 15; v_gene: TRBV7-2; d_gene: TRBD1; abundance: many; CDR3aa: CASSLGQGMDSPLHF; CDR3nt: TGTGCCAGCAGCTTAGGACAGGGAATGGATTCACCCCTCCACTTT
j_gene: TRBJ1-1; len: 15; v_gene: TRBV5-1; d_gene: NA; abundance: many; CDR3aa: CASSVSSDRNTEAFF; CDR3nt: TGCGCCAGCAGCGTATCGTCCGACAGGAACACTGAAGCTTTCTTT
j_gene: TRBJ1-2; len: 16; v_gene: TRBV6-1; d_gene: TRBD1; abundance: many; CDR3aa: CASSDLRSTGSYGYTF; CDR3nt: TGTGCCAGCAGTGATTTACGCTCGACAGGGAGCTATGGCTACACCTTC